This entry lists 8 T cell receptor beta chains sequenced from one sample in a study of identical twins (dated by TCRdb to about 2016). Receptors were amplified or captured by 5' RACE. The sample was run on an Illumina HiSeq 2000. The public reads were quality trimmed at Q25 with fastp and then assembled into clones with MiXCR by TCRdb, keeping productive beta chains. Identical CDR3 protein sequences are pooled into one entry, listed with their most common genes and DNA. The sample table records under 800,000 distinct CDR3 sequences; around 20% of these occur just once. Of the sample, about 4.5% is held by the ten largest clones. A further study also used this sample, focusing on T cells expressing NK-cell markers.

Sequenced sample: PBMCs. The receptors shown here come from a woman younger than 35 in good health.

The genes are TRBV5-1 and TRBJ2-7; 12 nucleotides align to TRBD2. The CDR3 covers 16 residues. The germline gives CDR1 SGHRS, CDR2 YFSETQ. V shed 4 bases and J 5 bases; nucleotides not matched to a gene: 10. The CDR3, as DNA: TGCGCCAGCAGCGGTTTACTAGCGGGAGGAATCCACGAGCAGTACTTC. As protein: CASSGLLAGGIHEQYF.

This clonotype has a handful of counts. The chain combines TRBV20-1 with TRBJ2-3; a weak D match, TRBD1 (6 bases). CDR1 DFQATT and CDR2 SNEGSKA come from the germline V gene (reference sequence). Trimming cost V 4 bases and J 2 bases, with 16 bases left between them. The CDR3 spans 15 residues. CDR3 region: CSAIQGEGDTDTQYF. The DNA of the CDR3 is TGCAGTGCTATTCAGGGAGAGGGGGACACAGATACGCAGTATTTT.

Many counts were recorded for this clonotype. This CDR3 reads CASSTLRQNTEAFF. The CDR3 DNA reads as TGCGCCAGCAGCACTCTTCGACAGAACACTGAAGCTTTCTTT. V usage is TRBV5-1 and J usage is TRBJ1-1; unclear D gene. There are 14 residues in the CDR3. Germline values: CDR1 SGHRS, CDR2 YFSETQ. The V and J ends lost 4 bases and 1 base respectively, with 11 bases between them.

The chain has TRBV9 and TRBJ2-3, with D possibly matching TRBD1 (5 bases). The CDR3 has 16 residues. Deletions cut 1 base from V and 0 bases from J, with 12 bases between. From germline, CDR1 is SGDLS and CDR2 YYNGEE. In nucleotides, the CDR3 is TGTGCCAGCAGCGTATTAGGACACCCTAGCACAGATACGCAGTATTTT. It is translated as CASSVLGHPSTDTQYF.

This clonotype was seen a handful of times. This chain links TRBV24-1 with TRBJ2-5, with TRBD1 matching 7 bases. With V trimmed by 5 bases and J by 4 bases, 9 bases remained unmatched. CDR3 length equals 15 residues. CDR1 KGHDR and CDR2 SFDVKD come from the germline V gene. The CDR3: CATSAISQGRETQYF. The CDR3 DNA reads TGTGCCACCAGTGCCATATCACAGGGGAGAGAGACCCAGTACTTC.

The rearrangement links TRBV12-5 to TRBJ2-7; D unclear. This CDR3 is 14 amino acids long. Germline CDR1 and CDR2: LGHNT and FRNRAP. The ends were cut back, 2 bases at V and 4 bases at J, with 12 bases in the middle. The CDR3 DNA follows: TGTGCTAGTGGTTTGAACAGCTCCCCTTACGAGCAGTACTTC. It specifies CASGLNSSPYEQYF.

The rearrangement joins TRBV20-1 to TRBJ1-1; no reliable D call. The CDR3 extends over 13 amino acids. V was cut by 3 bases and J by 1 base, with 9 bases left in between. In germline, CDR1 is DFQATT, CDR2 SNEGSKA (reference sequence). CDR3 loop: CSASVAGNTEAFF. The CDR3 region has the DNA TGCAGTGCTAGTGTCGCAGGGAACACTGAAGCTTTCTTT.

This clonotype was picked up a small number of times. The rearrangement uses TRBV13 and TRBJ2-1, with TRBD2 matching over 16 bases. Germline CDR1 and CDR2: PRHDT and FYEKMQ (reference sequence). Germline trimming cut 2 bases from V and 6 bases from J; bases unmatched to any gene: 4. The CDR3 is 17 amino acids. The CDR3 spells CASSLLGLAGGVNEQFF. The CDR3 DNA reads as TGTGCCAGCAGCTTATTGGGACTAGCGGGAGGGGTCAATGAGCAGTTCTTC.